Below, 27 T cell receptor beta chains from the same sample are listed, as sequenced in a study of blood T cell repertoires in COVID-19. TCRdb's table, derived via immunoSEQ multiplex PCR, lists solely in-frame clones and lacks some. The sample contains 150,000 to 200,000 clones, roughly 79% of which appear only once. The specimen was peripheral blood. Receptors were obtained from a man aged 55-75 years with active or convalescent COVID-19.

In this sample, this clone turned up once. This chain uses TRBV24-1 with TRBJ2-1, with 10 positions matching TRBD2. The CDR3 extends over 14 amino acids. With V trimmed by 6 bases and J by 6 bases, 4 bases remained unmatched. Germline-derived CDR1 and CDR2 are KGHDR and SFDVKD. Here the CDR3 DNA reads TGTGCCACCAGTAAGCGGGGGGGGTCCAATGAGCAGTTCTTC. Translating gives CATSKRGGSNEQFF.

This clone was seen once. This rearrangement joins TRBV4-3 to TRBJ2-2; a weak D match, TRBD2 (5 bases). The germline gives CDR1 LGHNA, CDR2 YSLEER. This CDR3 has 15 residues. V lost 0 bases and J 7 bases, leaving 12 bases between the germline ends. DNA for the CDR3: TGCGCCAGCAGCCAAGAGGTCCAGCGGCGCGGGGAGCTGTTTTTT. Its protein is CASSQEVQRRGELFF.

V is TRBV7-2 and J is TRBJ1-2, with 10 nucleotides matching TRBD1. Germline loops: CDR1 SGHTA, CDR2 FQGNSA. The V and J ends lost 1 base and 7 bases, in that order; junction bases with no gene match: 3. The CDR3 covers 14 residues. CDR3 loop: CASSLDRDRGGYTF. CDR3 DNA: TGTGCCAGCAGCTTAGATCGGGACAGGGGTGGCTACACCTTC.

The CDR3 region is CASIPQGGRSDEQYF. Written as DNA, the CDR3 is TGTGCCAGCATCCCTCAGGGCGGGAGAAGCGACGAGCAGTACTTC. The V and J genes are TRBV27 and TRBJ2-7; the match to TRBD2 covers 7 bases. Unmatched junction bases numbered 14, after V lost 7 bases and J lost 5 bases. The CDR3 has 15 residues. The germline V gene encodes CDR1 MNHEY and CDR2 SMNVEV (reference sequence).

CDR3 DNA sequence: TGTGCCAGCAGCTTGGCAGGATGGGGAAACACCATATATTTT. This codes for CASSLAGWGNTIYF. The V call is TRBV5-6, the J call TRBJ1-3; D uncertain. The CDR3 length is 14 residues. Germline V gene data show CDR1 as SGHDT and CDR2 as YYEEEE. V shed 0 bases and J shed 4 bases, with 8 bases lying between them.

This rearrangement joins TRBV10-3 to TRBJ2-7; possibly TRBD1 for D (6 bases). The germline V gene encodes CDR1 ENHRY and CDR2 SYGVKD. The CDR3 sequence is 12 residues long. The V end lost 8 bases, the J end lost 5 bases, and 13 bases lay between the germline ends. CDR3 loop: CAIVGTNNEQYF. The CDR3 DNA sequence: TGTGCCATCGTAGGGACAAACAACGAGCAGTACTTC.

The chain links TRBV14 to TRBJ1-2; D not resolved. V shed 0 bases and J shed 4 bases, with 6 bases lying between them. The CDR3 contains 13 residues. Per the germline V gene, CDR1 is SGHDN and CDR2 is FVKESK. CDR3 DNA sequence: TGTGCCAGCAGCCAAGATAGCCTCTATGGCTACACCTTC. Its protein product is CASSQDSLYGYTF. The entire variable domain, with the rest obtained from reference TRBV14 and TRBJ1-2, is as follows: EAGVTQFPSHSVIEKGQTVTLRCDPISGHDNLYWYRRVMGKEIKFLLHFVKESKQDESGMPNNRFLAERTGGTYSTLKVQPAELEDSGVYFCASSQDSLYGYTFGSGTRLTVV.

The chain joins TRBV6-2 or TRBV6-3 to TRBJ1-2; TRBD1 matches at 9 bases. Trimming cost V 2 bases and J 6 bases; bases outside gene matches: 7. The germline CDR1 and CDR2 sequences are MNHEY and SVGEGT. The CDR3 is made up of 15 amino acids. The CDR3 spells CASSYEGTGINGYTF. In nucleotides, the CDR3 is TGTGCCAGCAGTTACGAAGGGACAGGGATCAATGGCTACACCTTC.

The chain employs TRBV18 and TRBJ2-7, with 7 bases aligning to TRBD2. Germline CDR1 reads KGHSH; CDR2 reads LQKENI. The V and J ends lost 4 bases and 6 bases, in that order; junction bases with no gene match: 9. This CDR3 contains 14 residues. Written as DNA, the CDR3 is TGTGCCAGCTCACAAAGCGGGATGGAATTCGAGCAGTACTTC. Protein product: CASSQSGMEFEQYF. Using reference TRBV18 and TRBJ2-7 for the parts outside the CDR3, the full variable domain is NAGVMQNPRHLVRRRGQEARLRCSPMKGHSHVYWYRQLPEEGLKFMVYLQKENIIDESGMPKERFSAEFPKEGPSILRIQQVVRGDSAAYFCASSQSGMEFEQYFGPGTRLTVT.

The chain joins TRBV4-2 to TRBJ2-1; TRBD2 matches 7 bases. V shed 0 bases and J 6 bases; nucleotides not matched to a gene: 8. The CDR3 contains 16 residues. From germline, CDR1 is LGHNA and CDR2 YNFKEQ. For the CDR3, the DNA is TGTGCCAGCAGCCAAGATCAGGCGGGAGCGATCAATGAGCAGTTCTTC. This translates into CASSQDQAGAINEQFF.

J is TRBJ1-5 and V is TRBV29-1; no clear D. The V gene lost 6 bases and the J gene lost 4 bases, with 13 bases spanning the gap. Germline V gene data show CDR1 as SQVTM and CDR2 as ANQGSEA. The CDR3 sequence is 13 residues long. The CDR3 loop reads CSVLNSPNQPQHF. CDR3 nucleotide sequence: TGCAGCGTACTTAACAGCCCAAATCAGCCCCAGCATTTT.

The rearrangement uses TRBV11-3 and TRBJ2-7; D is possibly TRBD1 (6 bases). Looked up from germline, CDR1 is SGHNT and CDR2 is YENEEA. V lost 6 bases to trimming and J lost 7 bases, with 16 bases between them. CDR3 length: 13 residues. The CDR3 region has the DNA TGTGCCAGCAGTTCCGGGCCTACAGGGGAGCAGTACTTC. Its translation is CASSSGPTGEQYF.

This clone was seen more than once but under ten times. The chain uses TRBV5-1 and TRBJ2-3; a possible D gene is TRBD2 (7 bases). The V gene's germline CDR1 is SGHRS and CDR2 YFSETQ. The CDR3 runs to 15 residues. The V gene lost 0 bases and the J gene lost 3 bases, with 11 bases spanning the gap. Here the CDR3 reads CASSLAGGRTDTQYF. The CDR3 DNA follows: TGCGCCAGCAGCTTGGCCGGGGGGCGGACAGATACGCAGTATTTT.

The chain links TRBV5-4 to TRBJ2-1; 8 bases align to TRBD2. The CDR3 has 14 residues. Germline trimming cut 0 bases from V and 6 bases from J; bases unmatched to any gene: 2. Per the germline V gene, CDR1 is SGHNT and CDR2 is YYREEE (reference sequence). For the CDR3, the DNA is TGTGCCAGCAGCTTGGAGGGACTAGTCAATGAGCAGTTCTTC. This gives the protein CASSLEGLVNEQFF. The complete variable domain, with remaining parts taken from reference TRBV5-4 and TRBJ2-1, reads ETGVTQSPTHLIKTRGQQVTLRCSSQSGHNTVSWYQQALGQGPQFIFQYYREEENGRGNFPPRFSGLQFPNYSSELNVNALELDDSALYLCASSLEGLVNEQFFGPGTRLTVL.

The V gene is TRBV18, the J gene TRBJ1-1; D ambiguous. V was trimmed by 4 bases and J by 7 bases, leaving 7 bases between them. This CDR3 region has 11 residues. Germline-derived CDR1 and CDR2 are KGHSH and LQKENI. CDR3 region: CASSREGEAFF. CDR3 bases: TGTGCCAGCTCACGGGAGGGTGAAGCTTTCTTT.

The chain carries TRBV30 and TRBJ1-1, with a weak D call TRBD1 (5 bases). V lost 3 bases to trimming and J lost 2 bases, with 7 bases between them. CDR3 length equals 12 residues. CDR1 and CDR2 from the germline V gene are GTSNPN and SVGIG (reference sequence). CDR3 protein: CAWRRGNTEAFF. CDR3 sequence (DNA): TGTGCCTGGAGAAGGGGAAACACTGAAGCTTTCTTT.

The CDR3, as DNA: TGTGCCAGCACCCCCCAGGGGGATGGCTACACCTTC. It specifies CASTPQGDGYTF. This chain joins TRBV6-5 and TRBJ1-2, with 7 bases that match TRBD1. The CDR3 extends over 12 amino acids. The junction had 5 bases not matched to a gene; V was cut back by 7 bases and J by 6 bases. Germline-derived CDR1 and CDR2 are MNHEY and SVGAGI.

The chain couples TRBV2 to TRBJ2-3; 11 positions match TRBD2. The CDR3 runs 16 residues. V shed 1 base, J shed 4 bases, and the junction held 4 bases outside the gene matches. CDR1 SNHLY and CDR2 FYNNEI come from the germline V gene. The CDR3 is CASSEGLAGGSDTQYF. Written as DNA, the CDR3 is TGTGCCAGCAGTGAAGGGCTAGCGGGAGGCTCAGATACGCAGTATTTT.

The gene calls are TRBV3-1 (or the pseudogene TRBV3-2) and TRBJ2-5, with TRBD2 matching over 7 bases. Trimming at V came to 8 bases and at J to 5 bases, leaving 5 bases not matched to a gene. CDR3 length: 12 residues. Germline assignment: CDR1 LGHDT and CDR2 YNNKEL (reference sequence). The CDR3 loop reads CASASGGETQYF. The DNA of the CDR3 is TGTGCCAGCGCTTCCGGGGGGGAGACCCAGTACTTC.

The gene calls are TRBV9 and TRBJ1-1, with D possibly matching TRBD1 (5 bases). CDR1 is SGDLS and CDR2 is YYNGEE in the germline V gene. The CDR3 length is 13 residues. V lost 4 bases and J 8 bases, leaving 15 bases between the germline ends. CDR3 sequence: CASSSRVGSEAFF. The DNA for the CDR3 is TGTGCCAGCAGCTCCAGGGTGGGGTCCGAAGCTTTCTTT.

This clone was found once. The chain is built from TRBV6-2 or TRBV6-3 and TRBJ1-2; TRBD1 is a possible D gene (6 bases). From germline, CDR1 is MNHEY and CDR2 SVGEGT. This CDR3 is 13 amino acids long. Between the trimmed V and J ends, which lost 5 bases and 4 bases, there was a span of 11 bases. In nucleotides, the CDR3 is TGTGCCAGCAGTATCACAGGGTCCTATGGCTACACCTTC. This gives the protein CASSITGSYGYTF.

This chain connects TRBV5-8 to TRBJ2-5; TRBD2 matches at 10 bases. V trimming: 0 bases; J trimming: 3 bases; junction bases outside the gene matches: 2. The V gene's germline CDR1 is SGHTS and CDR2 YDEGEE. The CDR3 has 15 residues. The CDR3 loop reads CASSLGLAGEETQYF. The CDR3 DNA is TGTGCCAGCAGCTTGGGCCTAGCGGGAGAAGAGACCCAGTACTTC.

The CDR3, as DNA: TGTGCCAGTAGAAAACAGGGGACCAACACTGAAGCTTTCTTT. Its translation: CASRKQGTNTEAFF. The rearrangement joins TRBV19 to TRBJ1-1, with 7 bases matching TRBD1. V shed 6 bases and J 2 bases; nucleotides not matched to a gene: 6. The CDR3 extends over 14 amino acids. From germline, CDR1 is LNHDA and CDR2 SQIVND (reference sequence).

The chain employs TRBV4-2 and TRBJ2-5; TRBD2 matches at 9 bases. CDR1 is LGHNA, CDR2 YNFKEQ, per germline. The CDR3 has 16 residues. V shed 0 bases, J shed 5 bases, and the junction held 7 bases outside the gene matches. CDR3 sequence reads: CASSQEFSGSGETQYF. CDR3 DNA: TGTGCCAGCAGCCAAGAGTTTAGCGGGAGCGGGGAGACCCAGTACTTC.

CDR3 nucleotides: TGTGCCAGCAGTCTTTTCGGGGATGAAAAACTGTTTTTT. Translating gives CASSLFGDEKLFF. This chain uses TRBV27 with TRBJ1-4; D ambiguous. In germline, CDR1 is MNHEY, CDR2 SMNVEV (reference sequence). The CDR3 runs to 13 residues. Trimming removed 5 bases at V and 6 bases at J, with 10 bases between.

In DNA form, the CDR3 reads TGTGCCAGCGCCGCCGGGCTAGCGGGGAACACCGGGGAGCTGTTTTTT. This sequence encodes CASAAGLAGNTGELFF. The chain couples TRBV18 to TRBJ2-2; 8 nucleotides match TRBD2. Germline V CDR1 and CDR2: KGHSH, LQKENI. The CDR3 runs to 16 residues. The V segment lost 8 bases and the J segment 1 base; nucleotides outside the gene matches: 9. The full variable domain, in which reference TRBV18 and TRBJ2-2 provide the parts outside the CDR3, is NAGVMQNPRHLVRRRGQEARLRCSPMKGHSHVYWYRQLPEEGLKFMVYLQKENIIDESGMPKERFSAEFPKEGPSILRIQQVVRGDSAAYFCASAAGLAGNTGELFFGEGSRLTVL.

The chain joins TRBV28 to TRBJ2-3; 7 positions agree with TRBD2. V was pared by 6 bases and J by 12 bases, with 9 bases of the junction left unmatched. This CDR3 is built from 12 residues. Germline loops: CDR1 MDHEN, CDR2 SYDVKM. The CDR3 is CASSLMRGNQYF. DNA of the CDR3: TGTGCCAGCAGCTTAATGCGGGGGAACCAGTATTTT.